These 21 T cell receptor beta chains came from one sample sequenced in a study of early T cells in non-severe SARS-CoV-2 infection. MiXCR, run by TCRdb on the 5' RACE reads, gives a single entry per CDR3 protein. The table lists 50,000 to 70,000 distinct CDR3 sequences, 15% of them singletons, with roughly 10% in the top ten. The material was whole blood, obtained at baseline. The receptor source for this set is an adult who was a healthcare worker with PCR-confirmed SARS-CoV-2 infection or an uninfected control (not recorded which).

Only a few counts were recorded for this clonotype. The gene calls are TRBV29-1 and TRBJ2-7; D is perhaps TRBD2 (5 bases). The CDR3 consists of 15 residues. V was shortened by 3 bases and J by 1 base, with 16 bases between the two germline ends. Per the germline V gene, CDR1 is SQVTM and CDR2 is ANQGSEA. This CDR3 reads CSVDVLVTGSYEQYF. The DNA of the CDR3 is TGCAGCGTTGACGTCCTAGTGACGGGGTCCTACGAGCAGTACTTC.

Ten or more counts support this clonotype. In nucleotides, the CDR3 is TGTGCCAGCAGTTCGGGACAGAGGGCATTACCCCTCCACTTT. Protein sequence: CASSSGQRALPLHF. V is TRBV12-3 or TRBV12-4 and J is TRBJ1-6, with 7 bases lining up with TRBD1. CDR3 size: 14 residues. Trimming at V came to 4 bases and at J to 12 bases, leaving 9 bases not matched to a gene.

The chain combines TRBV10-1 with TRBJ2-2, with 9 bases identical to TRBD2. V lost 4 bases to trimming and J lost 7 bases; unmatched junction nucleotides: 10. This CDR3 has 16 amino acids. Germline V gene lookup returns CDR1 WNHNN and CDR2 SYGVQD (reference sequence). In DNA, the CDR3 is TGCGCCAGCAGTGTTCAAGCGGGAGGTCTGGTCGGGGAGCTGTTTTTT. Its protein is CASSVQAGGLVGELFF.

This chain links TRBV27 with TRBJ2-7, with TRBD2 matching over 10 bases. The CDR3 has 18 residues. V lost 2 bases, J lost 4 bases, and 14 bases stayed unmatched. Germline V gene data show CDR1 as MNHEY and CDR2 as SMNVEV (reference sequence). In nucleotides, the CDR3 is TGTGCCAGCAGTTTAAGACTAGGACAAGCGGGAGGGAATTACGAGCAGTACTTC. Protein: CASSLRLGQAGGNYEQYF.

This clonotype was seen many times. J is TRBJ2-2 and V is TRBV28, with a tentative D call TRBD2 (6 bases). Between the trimmed V and J ends, which lost 4 bases and 6 bases, there was a span of 15 bases. The CDR3 covers 15 residues. Per the germline V gene, CDR1 is MDHEN and CDR2 is SYDVKM. CDR3 region: CASSSTWRGPGELFF. The CDR3 DNA reads as TGTGCCAGCAGTTCGACCTGGAGGGGACCCGGGGAGCTGTTTTTT. Looking up the rest from reference TRBV28 and TRBJ2-2 gives the full variable domain: DVKVTQSSRYLVKRTGEKVFLECVQDMDHENMFWYRQDPGLGLRLIYFSYDVKMKEKGDIPEGYSVSREKKERFSLILESASTNQTSMYLCASSSTWRGPGELFFGEGSRLTVL.

This clonotype has ten or more counts. One end of the junction does not line up with germline, which may come from a read error. The genes are TRBV30 and TRBJ2-3; TRBD2 agrees at 9 bases. The CDR3 extends over 13 amino acids. Germline CDR1 reads GTSNPN; CDR2 reads SVGIG (reference sequence). CDR3 nucleotides: TGTGCCTGGACCGGGACTAGCAGAGATACGCAGTATTTT. It yields the protein CAWTGTSRDTQYF.

This clonotype was found many times. J is TRBJ1-1 and V is TRBV9, with a possible D match to TRBD1 (5 bases). CDR1 and CDR2 from the germline V gene are SGDLS and YYNGEE. The CDR3 consists of 12 residues. The V gene lost 3 bases and the J gene lost 3 bases, with 6 bases spanning the gap. The CDR3 is CASSEGHTEAFF. CDR3 nucleotide sequence: TGTGCCAGCAGCGAGGGGCACACTGAAGCTTTCTTT. Full variable domain (outside the CDR3, taken from reference TRBV9 and TRBJ1-1): DSGVTQTPKHLITATGQRVTLRCSPRSGDLSVYWYQQSLDQGLQFLIQYYNGEERAKGNILERFSAQQFPDLHSELNLSSLELGDSALYFCASSEGHTEAFFGQGTRLTVV.

This clonotype was counted between two and nine times. The chain combines TRBV3-1 with TRBJ2-1, with 9 bases aligning to TRBD2. The germline gives CDR1 LGHDT, CDR2 YNNKEL (reference sequence). V lost 6 bases and J lost 2; bases outside the gene matches: 5. The CDR3 is 15 residues long. The CDR3 DNA sequence: TGTGCCAGCAGTGGAGGCGGGAGGGCCTACAATGAGCAGTTCTTC. This encodes CASSGGGRAYNEQFF.

This clonotype was detected ten times or more. The rearrangement links TRBV9 to TRBJ2-3, with D perhaps matching TRBD1 (5 bases). Per germline, CDR1 SGDLS and CDR2 YYNGEE. The CDR3 is made up of 12 amino acids. V was clipped by 3 bases and J by 8 bases, with 10 bases between them. The CDR3 protein is CASSATGFTQYF. For the CDR3, the DNA is TGTGCCAGCAGCGCTACAGGTTTTACGCAGTATTTT.

The chain joins TRBV10-1 to TRBJ2-1; 11 positions match TRBD2. The CDR3 has 15 residues. Trimming removed 5 bases from V and 3 bases from J; junction bases left unmatched: 3. Looked up from germline, CDR1 is WNHNN and CDR2 is SYGVQD (reference sequence). The CDR3 loop is CASSLSGGDYNEQFF. For the CDR3, the DNA is TGCGCCAGCAGTCTTAGCGGGGGGGACTACAATGAGCAGTTCTTC.

The chain couples TRBV18 to TRBJ1-4; D not resolved. The CDR3 has 13 residues. Trimming stripped 0 bases from V and 3 bases from J, with 2 bases between. CDR1 and CDR2 from the germline V gene are KGHSH and LQKENI. CDR3 residues: CASSPPANEKLFF. The DNA for the CDR3 is TGTGCCAGCTCACCACCAGCTAATGAAAAACTGTTTTTT.

Ten or more counts support this clonotype. This chain connects TRBV30 to TRBJ1-6; D is unclear. The CDR3 is 14 residues long. V lost 3 bases and J 7 bases, leaving 13 bases between the germline ends. The V gene's germline CDR1 is GTSNPN and CDR2 SVGIG (reference sequence). The CDR3 sequence: CAWRVFQTNSPLHF. DNA for the CDR3: TGTGCCTGGAGGGTCTTCCAAACGAATTCACCCCTCCACTTT.

The V and J genes are TRBV20-1 and TRBJ1-1; tentatively, D is TRBD1 (6 bases). Between the trimmed V and J ends, which lost 7 bases and 0 bases, there was a span of 18 bases. Per germline, CDR1 DFQATT and CDR2 SNEGSKA (reference sequence). The CDR3 covers 15 residues. The DNA of the CDR3 is TGCAGTGTGAAACCGCCGGGACAAGTGAACACTGAAGCTTTCTTT. Translation gives CSVKPPGQVNTEAFF.

The V and J genes are TRBV10-3 and TRBJ1-1, with D unclear. V was trimmed by 8 bases and J by 3 bases, leaving 10 bases between them. Germline V CDR1 and CDR2: ENHRY, SYGVKD. The CDR3 has 12 amino acids. CDR3 in DNA: TGTGCCATCGGAATCTTGGACACTGAAGCTTTCTTT. Translated, it gives CAIGILDTEAFF.

This chain joins TRBV5-6 and TRBJ2-7; 10 bases map to TRBD2. With 5 bases clipped from V and 0 bases from J, the junction kept 5 bases outside the gene matches. The CDR3 is 15 residues long. CDR1 is SGHDT and CDR2 is YYEEEE in the germline V gene. The CDR3 sequence: CASRSPSGSSYEQYF. Here the CDR3 DNA reads TGTGCCAGCAGATCTCCTAGCGGGAGCTCCTACGAGCAGTACTTC.

This chain uses TRBV3-1 with TRBJ2-7, with TRBD1 matching 9 bases. The CDR3 is 13 residues long. V gave up 8 bases and J gave up 6 bases; unmatched junction bases: 8. Looked up from germline, CDR1 is LGHDT and CDR2 is YNNKEL (reference sequence). CDR3 in DNA: TGTGCCAGCTCCCGGGACAGGGTAGCCGAGCAGTACTTC. Its translation: CASSRDRVAEQYF.

The rearrangement links TRBV7-9 to TRBJ1-5; D is ambiguous. V was clipped by 5 bases and J by 0 bases, with 8 bases between them. This CDR3 is 14 amino acids long. CDR1 SEHNR and CDR2 FQNEAQ come from the germline V gene (reference sequence). The CDR3 region has the DNA TGTGCCAGCAGCCACACAGATAGCAATCAGCCCCAGCATTTT. Its translation: CASSHTDSNQPQHF. Variable domain in full (rest from reference TRBV7-9 and TRBJ1-5): DTGVSQNPRHKITKRGQNVTFRCDPISEHNRLYWYRQTLGQGPEFLTYFQNEAQLEKSRLLSDRFSAERPKGSFSTLEIQRTEQGDSAMYLCASSHTDSNQPQHFGDGTRLSIL.

This clonotype was detected only a few times. The genes are TRBV29-1 and TRBJ1-1; 7 bases map to TRBD1. V was clipped by 8 bases and J by 1 base; unmatched bases: 4. The CDR3 sequence is 12 residues long. Germline V lookup: CDR1 SQVTM, CDR2 ANQGSEA. The CDR3 reads CSTRTGNTEAFF. The DNA for the CDR3 is TGCAGCACCCGGACAGGGAACACTGAAGCTTTCTTT.

This clonotype came up a few times. The chain joins TRBV20-1 to TRBJ1-6, with 10 bases fitting TRBD1. Germline V gives CDR1 DFQATT, CDR2 SNEGSKA (reference sequence). The ends lost 5 bases at V and 8 bases at J; junction bases unmatched: 6. This CDR3 contains 14 residues. CDR3 in amino acids: CSAASGTGDSPLHF. The CDR3, as DNA: TGCAGTGCTGCATCGGGGACAGGGGATTCACCCCTCCACTTT.

This clonotype has more than one count but fewer than ten. The chain has TRBV24-1 and TRBJ2-5; TRBD1 aligns across 7 bases. J lost 0 bases, V lost 4 bases, and 4 bases had no gene match. Germline V gene lookup returns CDR1 KGHDR and CDR2 SFDVKD. This CDR3 contains 15 residues. The CDR3 here is CATSEGTAYQETQYF. CDR3 sequence (DNA): TGTGCCACCAGTGAGGGGACAGCGTACCAAGAGACCCAGTACTTC.

Only a few counts were recorded for this clonotype. The rearrangement links TRBV29-1 to TRBJ2-3, with 11 bases aligning to TRBD2. CDR1 and CDR2 (germline): SQVTM, ANQGSEA. J gave up 4 bases and V 6 bases, and 15 bases lay outside the gene matches. The CDR3 has 17 amino acids. The CDR3 coding sequence is TGCAGCGTCGCCCTAGCGGGGGGCACGTTAGGAGCAGATACGCAGTATTTT. Translating gives CSVALAGGTLGADTQYF.